A single sample is the source of the 12 T cell receptor beta chains below, sequenced in a study of blood T cell repertoires in COVID-19. The assay was immunoSEQ multiplex PCR, and TCRdb's table has in-frame clones only and misses some. This sample has under 300,000 clones; about 90% occur once, and the top ten carry about 2%. Material for sequencing was peripheral blood. The receptors shown here come from a woman aged 60-75 years with COVID-19, enrolled during active disease.

The CDR3, as DNA: TGCGCCAGCAGCCTCATGGCCGGGACAGTTAATGAAAAACTGTTTTTT. It encodes CASSLMAGTVNEKLFF. The chain carries TRBV4-1 and TRBJ1-4; 7 nucleotides line up with TRBD1. The ends lost 4 bases at V and 4 bases at J; junction bases unmatched: 9. This CDR3 is 16 amino acids long. The germline V gene encodes CDR1 MGHRA and CDR2 YSYEKL.

This clone has just a few counts. CDR3 loop: CASSQELPTGTGGSSPLHF. The CDR3 DNA follows: TGCGCCAGCAGCCAAGAGTTACCTACAGGGACAGGGGGCAGTTCACCCCTCCACTTT. The chain recombines TRBV4-1 with TRBJ1-6, with TRBD1 matching over 12 bases. The CDR3 spans 19 residues. V shed 0 bases, J shed 9 bases, and the junction held 12 bases outside the gene matches. Germline V gives CDR1 MGHRA, CDR2 YSYEKL.

The chain employs TRBV6-2 or TRBV6-3 and TRBJ1-5; 7 bases map to TRBD1. Germline CDR1 reads MNHEY; CDR2 reads SVGEGT. J lost 4 bases, V lost 2 bases, and 5 bases had no gene match. The CDR3 is 15 amino acids. The CDR3 coding sequence is TGTGCCAGCAGTTACGGGTCAGGGGGGAATCAGCCCCAGCATTTT. As protein: CASSYGSGGNQPQHF.

This sequence joins TRBV6-5 and TRBJ2-7, with no clear D. The V gene's germline CDR1 is MNHEY and CDR2 SVGAGI. V was trimmed by 0 bases and J by 6 bases, leaving 12 bases between them. The length of the CDR3 is 14 residues. CDR3: CASSYSGNDGEQYF. The CDR3 nucleotides are TGTGCCAGCAGTTACTCGGGCAATGATGGCGAGCAGTACTTC.

The chain joins TRBV11-2 to TRBJ1-1; D ambiguous. CDR3 length: 13 residues. The V and J ends lost 3 bases and 11 bases respectively, with 16 bases between them. CDR1 is SGHAT, CDR2 FQNNGV, per germline. CDR3 DNA sequence: TGTGCCAGCAGCTTCTCTAGTCCAAACCAGGCTTTCTTT. Its translation: CASSFSSPNQAFF. Full variable domain (remainder filled in from reference TRBV11-2 and TRBJ1-1): EAGVAQSPRYKIIEKRQSVAFWCNPISGHATLYWYQQILGQGPKLLIQFQNNGVVDDSQLPKDRFSAERLKGVDSTLKIQPAKLEDSAVYLCASSFSSPNQAFFGQGTRLTVV.

CDR3 region: CASSTPTLSNQPQHF. In DNA form, the CDR3 reads TGTGCCAGCAGCACCCCGACTTTGAGCAATCAGCCCCAGCATTTT. The genes are TRBV7-2 and TRBJ1-5, with D uncertain. V shed 5 bases and J shed 1 base, with 12 bases lying between them. Germline V gene data show CDR1 as SGHTA and CDR2 as FQGNSA. This CDR3 is built from 15 residues.

The J gene is TRBJ1-2, the V gene TRBV6-5; perhaps TRBD1 as D (5 bases). CDR3 size: 15 residues. The germline CDR1 and CDR2 sequences are MNHEY and SVGAGI. Deletions cut 7 bases from V and 3 bases from J, with 18 bases between. CDR3 DNA: TGTGCCAGCATGGGGTGGGGCCAAGAGGACTATGGCTACACCTTC. It encodes CASMGWGQEDYGYTF.

The chain carries TRBV18 and TRBJ1-1; D call uncertain. This CDR3 is built from 14 residues. The V end lost 2 bases, the J end lost 0 bases, and 7 bases lay between the germline ends. Germline CDR1 reads KGHSH; CDR2 reads LQKENI. CDR3 bases: TGTGCCAGCTCACCAGTACAGCTGAACACTGAAGCTTTCTTT. Amino acids: CASSPVQLNTEAFF.

V is TRBV14 and J is TRBJ1-2; D gene uncertain. Trimming removed 1 base at V and 4 bases at J, with 16 bases between. The germline CDR1 and CDR2 sequences are SGHDN and FVKESK. The CDR3 is made up of 16 amino acids. In nucleotides, the CDR3 is TGTGCCAGCAGCCAAGTCCCCAGACCTGGGAGCTATGGCTACACCTTC. Translation: CASSQVPRPGSYGYTF. Full variable domain (outside the CDR3, taken from reference TRBV14 and TRBJ1-2): EAGVTQFPSHSVIEKGQTVTLRCDPISGHDNLYWYRRVMGKEIKFLLHFVKESKQDESGMPNNRFLAERTGGTYSTLKVQPAELEDSGVYFCASSQVPRPGSYGYTFGSGTRLTVV.

The genes are TRBV5-1 and TRBJ2-7; tentative D call: TRBD2 (6 bases). The CDR3 covers 14 residues. The V end was cut by 4 bases, the J end by 0 bases, with 11 bases between. Germline V gene sequence: CDR1 SGHRS, CDR2 YFSETQ. Here the CDR3 DNA reads TGCGCCAGCAGCCGGGACGGGAGCTCCTACGAGCAGTACTTC. Encoded protein: CASSRDGSSYEQYF. The full variable domain, rest sourced from reference TRBV5-1 and TRBJ2-7, is KAGVTQTPRYLIKTRGQQVTLSCSPISGHRSVSWYQQTPGQGLQFLFEYFSETQRNKGNFPGRFSGRQFSNSRSEMNVSTLELGDSALYLCASSRDGSSYEQYFGPGTRLTVT.

V is TRBV7-3 and J is TRBJ2-7, with D tentatively TRBD1 (6 bases). The CDR3 extends over 14 amino acids. Germline V gene sequence: CDR1 SGHTA, CDR2 FQGTGA. Trimming stripped 5 bases from V and 6 bases from J, with 17 bases between. The CDR3 region has the DNA TGTGCCAGCAGCCAAGAGAGGGGGAGTGGCGAGCAGTACTTC. Protein: CASSQERGSGEQYF.

This rearrangement joins TRBV3-1 (or the pseudogene TRBV3-2) to TRBJ1-1, with D possibly matching TRBD1 (6 bases). Germline assignment: CDR1 LGHDT and CDR2 YNNKEL (reference sequence). V was pared by 4 bases and J by 1 base, with 16 bases between. This CDR3 region has 16 residues. The CDR3 protein is CASSPPSPTGNTEAFF. The CDR3 DNA sequence: TGTGCCAGCAGCCCACCCTCCCCGACAGGGAACACTGAAGCTTTCTTT.